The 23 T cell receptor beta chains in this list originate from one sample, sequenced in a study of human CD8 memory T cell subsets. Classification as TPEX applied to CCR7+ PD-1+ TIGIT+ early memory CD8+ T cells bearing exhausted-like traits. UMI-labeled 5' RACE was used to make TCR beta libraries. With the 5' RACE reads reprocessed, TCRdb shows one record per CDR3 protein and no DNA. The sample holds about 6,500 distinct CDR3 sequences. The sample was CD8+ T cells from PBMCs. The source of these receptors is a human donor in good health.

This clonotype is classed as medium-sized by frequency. This CDR3 is CASSLLGGLPSYEQYF. This chain links TRBV7-9 with TRBJ2-7; the D gene TCRdb calls, TRBD2, cannot be checked with no DNA. Germline CDR1 SEHNR, CDR2 FQNEAQ (reference sequence). The CDR3 covers 16 residues. The full variable domain, with the rest looked up from reference TRBV7-9 and TRBJ2-7, is DTGVSQNPRHKITKRGQNVTFRCDPISEHNRLYWYRQTLGQGPEFLTYFQNEAQLEKSRLLSDRFSAERPKGSFSTLEIQRTEQGDSAMYLCASSLLGGLPSYEQYFGPGTRLTVT.

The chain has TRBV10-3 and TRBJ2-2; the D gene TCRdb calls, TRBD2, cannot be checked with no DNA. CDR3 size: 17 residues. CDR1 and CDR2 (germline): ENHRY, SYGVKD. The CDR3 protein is CAISETDGPGGTGELFF.

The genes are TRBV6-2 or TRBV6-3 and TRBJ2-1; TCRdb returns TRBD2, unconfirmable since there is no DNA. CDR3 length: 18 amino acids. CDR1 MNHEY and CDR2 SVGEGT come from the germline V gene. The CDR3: CASSYSTTSGTSYNEQFF.

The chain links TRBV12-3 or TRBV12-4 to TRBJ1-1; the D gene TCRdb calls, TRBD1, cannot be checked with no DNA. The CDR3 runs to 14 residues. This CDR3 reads CASRRQGPNTEAFF.

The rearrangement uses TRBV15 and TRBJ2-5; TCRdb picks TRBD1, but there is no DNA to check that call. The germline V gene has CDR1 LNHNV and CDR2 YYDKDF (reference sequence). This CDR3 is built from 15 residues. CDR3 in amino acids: CATSDRGTAQETQYF.

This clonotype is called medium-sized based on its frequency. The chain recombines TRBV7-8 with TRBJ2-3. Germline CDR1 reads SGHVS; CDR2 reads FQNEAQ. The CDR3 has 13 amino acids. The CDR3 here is CASSSHRTDTQYF.

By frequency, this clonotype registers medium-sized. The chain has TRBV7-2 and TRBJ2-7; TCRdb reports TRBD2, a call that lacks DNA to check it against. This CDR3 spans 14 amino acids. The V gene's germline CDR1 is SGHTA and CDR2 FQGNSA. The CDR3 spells CASSFERGSYEQYF.

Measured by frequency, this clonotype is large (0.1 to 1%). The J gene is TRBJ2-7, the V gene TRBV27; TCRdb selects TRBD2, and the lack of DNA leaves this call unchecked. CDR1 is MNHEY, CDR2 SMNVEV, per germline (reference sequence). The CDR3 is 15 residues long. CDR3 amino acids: CASSSMSGTLGEQYF.

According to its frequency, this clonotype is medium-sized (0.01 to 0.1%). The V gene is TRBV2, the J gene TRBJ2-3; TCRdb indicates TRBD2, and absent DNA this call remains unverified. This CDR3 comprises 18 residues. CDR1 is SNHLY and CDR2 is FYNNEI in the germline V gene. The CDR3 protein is CASSEWTSGEDGTDTQYF. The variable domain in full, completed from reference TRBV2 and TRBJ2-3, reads EPEVTQTPSHQVTQMGQEVILRCVPISNHLYFYWYRQILGQKVEFLVSFYNNEISEKSEIFDDQFSVERPDGSNFTLKIRSTKLEDSAMYFCASSEWTSGEDGTDTQYFGPGTRLTVL.

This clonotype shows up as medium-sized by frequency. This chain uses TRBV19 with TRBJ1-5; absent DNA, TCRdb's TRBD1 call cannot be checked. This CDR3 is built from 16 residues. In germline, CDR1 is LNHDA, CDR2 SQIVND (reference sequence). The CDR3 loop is CASKGPGKDGNQPQHF.

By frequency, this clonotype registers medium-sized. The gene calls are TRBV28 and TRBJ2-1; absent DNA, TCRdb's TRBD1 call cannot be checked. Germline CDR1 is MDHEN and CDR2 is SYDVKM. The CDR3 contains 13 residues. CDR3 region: CASSFRQGHEQFF.

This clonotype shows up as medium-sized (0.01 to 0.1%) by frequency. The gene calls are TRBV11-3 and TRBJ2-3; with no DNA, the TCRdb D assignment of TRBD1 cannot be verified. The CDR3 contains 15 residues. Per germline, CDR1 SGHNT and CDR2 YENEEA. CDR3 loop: CASSSWDIHTDTQYF. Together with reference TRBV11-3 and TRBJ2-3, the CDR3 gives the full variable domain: EAGVVQSPRYKIIEKKQPVAFWCNPISGHNTLYWYLQNLGQGPELLIRYENEEAVDDSQLPKDRFSAERLKGVDSTLKIQPAELGDSAVYLCASSSWDIHTDTQYFGPGTRLTVL.

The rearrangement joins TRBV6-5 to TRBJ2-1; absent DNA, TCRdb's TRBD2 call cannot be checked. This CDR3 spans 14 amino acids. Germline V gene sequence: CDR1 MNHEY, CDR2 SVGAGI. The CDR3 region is CASSLSVGINEQFF.

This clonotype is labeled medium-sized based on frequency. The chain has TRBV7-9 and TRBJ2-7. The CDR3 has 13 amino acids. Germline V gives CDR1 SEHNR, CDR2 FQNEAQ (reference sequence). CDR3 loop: CASSLDSTYEQYF. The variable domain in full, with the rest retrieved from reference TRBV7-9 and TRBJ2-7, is DTGVSQNPRHKITKRGQNVTFRCDPISEHNRLYWYRQTLGQGPEFLTYFQNEAQLEKSRLLSDRFSAERPKGSFSTLEIQRTEQGDSAMYLCASSLDSTYEQYFGPGTRLTVT.

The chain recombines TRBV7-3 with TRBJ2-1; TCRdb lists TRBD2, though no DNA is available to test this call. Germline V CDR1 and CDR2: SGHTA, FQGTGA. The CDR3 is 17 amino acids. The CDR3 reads CASSLGLAGGPYNEQFF.

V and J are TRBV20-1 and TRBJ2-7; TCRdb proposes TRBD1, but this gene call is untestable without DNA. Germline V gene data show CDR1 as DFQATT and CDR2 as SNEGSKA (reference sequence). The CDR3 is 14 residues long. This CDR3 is CSAREAGETYEQYF.

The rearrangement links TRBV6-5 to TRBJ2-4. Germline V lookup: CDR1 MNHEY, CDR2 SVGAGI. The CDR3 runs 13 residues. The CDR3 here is CASSYSSMNIQYF.

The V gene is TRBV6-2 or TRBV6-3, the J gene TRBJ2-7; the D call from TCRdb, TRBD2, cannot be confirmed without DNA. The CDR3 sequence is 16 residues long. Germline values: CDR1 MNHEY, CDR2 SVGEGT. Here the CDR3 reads CASSSPRGSGAYEQYF.

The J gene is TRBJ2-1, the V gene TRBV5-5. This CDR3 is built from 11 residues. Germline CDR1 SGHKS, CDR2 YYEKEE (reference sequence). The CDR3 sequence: CASSLLTEQFF. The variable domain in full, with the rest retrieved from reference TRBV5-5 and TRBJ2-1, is DAGVTQSPTHLIKTRGQQVTLRCSPISGHKSVSWYQQVLGQGPQFIFQYYEKEERGRGNFPDRFSARQFPNYSSELNVNALLLGDSALYLCASSLLTEQFFGPGTRLTVL.

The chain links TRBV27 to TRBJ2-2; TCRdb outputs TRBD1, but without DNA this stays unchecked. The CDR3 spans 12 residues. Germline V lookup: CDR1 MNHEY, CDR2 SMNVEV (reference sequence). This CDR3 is CASTPGSLELFF.

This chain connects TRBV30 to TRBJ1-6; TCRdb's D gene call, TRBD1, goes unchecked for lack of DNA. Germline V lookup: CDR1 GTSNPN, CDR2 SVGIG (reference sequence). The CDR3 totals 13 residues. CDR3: CAWGQGLSSPLHF. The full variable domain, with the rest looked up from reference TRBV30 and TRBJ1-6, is SQTIHQWPATLVQPVGSPLSLECTVEGTSNPNLYWYRQAAGRGLQLLFYSVGIGQISSEVPQNLSASRPQDRQFILSSKKLLLSDSGFYLCAWGQGLSSPLHFGNGTRLTVT.

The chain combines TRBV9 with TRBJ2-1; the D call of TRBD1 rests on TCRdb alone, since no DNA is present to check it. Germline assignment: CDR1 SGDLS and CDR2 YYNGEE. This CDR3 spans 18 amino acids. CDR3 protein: CASSVVAYPRGLHNEQFF.

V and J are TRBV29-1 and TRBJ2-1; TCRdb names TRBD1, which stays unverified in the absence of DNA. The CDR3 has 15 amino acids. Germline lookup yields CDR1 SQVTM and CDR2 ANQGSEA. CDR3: CSVVQGPSSYNEQFF.